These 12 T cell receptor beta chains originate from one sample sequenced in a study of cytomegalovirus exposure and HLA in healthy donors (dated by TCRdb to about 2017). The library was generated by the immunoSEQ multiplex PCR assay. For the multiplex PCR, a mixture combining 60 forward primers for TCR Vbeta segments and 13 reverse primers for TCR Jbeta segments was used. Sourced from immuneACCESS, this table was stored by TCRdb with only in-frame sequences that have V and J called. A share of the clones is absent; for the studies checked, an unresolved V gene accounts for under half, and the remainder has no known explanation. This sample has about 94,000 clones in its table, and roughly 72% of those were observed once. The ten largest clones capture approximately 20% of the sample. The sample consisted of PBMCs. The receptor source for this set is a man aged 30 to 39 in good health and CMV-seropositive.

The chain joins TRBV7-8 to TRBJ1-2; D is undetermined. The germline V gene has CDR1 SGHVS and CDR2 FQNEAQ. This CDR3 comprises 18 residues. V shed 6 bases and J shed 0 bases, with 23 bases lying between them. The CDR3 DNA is TGTGCCAGCAGTCCCCGGGAGGCCGGCACCGGATCTAACTATGGCTACACCTTC. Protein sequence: CASSPREAGTGSNYGYTF.

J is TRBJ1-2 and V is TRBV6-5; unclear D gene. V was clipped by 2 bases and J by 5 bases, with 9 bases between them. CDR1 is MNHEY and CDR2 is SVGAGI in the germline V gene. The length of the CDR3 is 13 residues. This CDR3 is CASSYETRYGYTF. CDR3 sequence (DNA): TGTGCCAGCAGTTACGAAACCCGGTATGGCTACACCTTC.

The CDR3 DNA reads as TGCGCCAGCAGCCAACTTCCCGCCGGGACAGCCACAGATACGCAGTATTTT. Translating it yields CASSQLPAGTATDTQYF. The chain links TRBV4-1 to TRBJ2-3, with 7 bases that match TRBD1. Germline V gene lookup returns CDR1 MGHRA and CDR2 YSYEKL. After removal of 2 bases from V and 2 bases from J, the junction contained 10 bases not matched to a gene. The CDR3 totals 17 residues.

The CDR3 nucleotides are TGTGCCAGCAGCTTAGAGGGCGAGCAGTACTTC. Its translation: CASSLEGEQYF. The V and J genes are TRBV5-8 and TRBJ2-7, with D possibly TRBD2 on 5 matching bases. V dropped 2 bases and J dropped 6 bases, with 6 bases sitting between them. Germline V gene lookup returns CDR1 SGHTS and CDR2 YDEGEE. The CDR3 is 11 amino acids. The complete variable domain, with remaining parts taken from reference TRBV5-8 and TRBJ2-7, reads EAGVTQSPTHLIKTRGQQATLRCSPISGHTSVYWYQQALGLGLQFLLWYDEGEERNRGNFPPRFSGRQFPNYSSELNVNALELEDSALYLCASSLEGEQYFGPGTRLTVT.

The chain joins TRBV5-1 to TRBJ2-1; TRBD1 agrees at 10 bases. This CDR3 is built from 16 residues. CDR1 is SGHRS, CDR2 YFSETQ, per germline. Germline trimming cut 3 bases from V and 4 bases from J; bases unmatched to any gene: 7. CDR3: CASSWSGTGVYNEQFF. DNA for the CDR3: TGCGCCAGCAGCTGGTCCGGGACAGGGGTTTACAATGAGCAGTTCTTC.

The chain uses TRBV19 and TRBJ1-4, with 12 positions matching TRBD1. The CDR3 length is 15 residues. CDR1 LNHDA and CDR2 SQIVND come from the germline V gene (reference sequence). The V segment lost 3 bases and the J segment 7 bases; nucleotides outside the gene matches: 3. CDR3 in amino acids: CASSMGQGAGEKLFF. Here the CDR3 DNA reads TGTGCCAGTAGTATGGGACAGGGGGCCGGTGAAAAACTGTTTTTT.

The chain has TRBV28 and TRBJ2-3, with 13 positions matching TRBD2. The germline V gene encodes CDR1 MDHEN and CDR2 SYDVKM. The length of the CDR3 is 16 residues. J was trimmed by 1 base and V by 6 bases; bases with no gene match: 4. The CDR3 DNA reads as TGTGCCAGCAGCACCGGACTAGCGGGAGGCACAGATACGCAGTATTTT. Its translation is CASSTGLAGGTDTQYF.

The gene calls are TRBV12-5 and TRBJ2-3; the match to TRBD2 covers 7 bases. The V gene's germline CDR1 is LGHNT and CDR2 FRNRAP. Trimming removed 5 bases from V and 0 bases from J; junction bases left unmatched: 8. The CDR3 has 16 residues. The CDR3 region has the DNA TGTGCTAGTGGTGAAAAAAGCGGGACTAGCACAGATACGCAGTATTTT. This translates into CASGEKSGTSTDTQYF.

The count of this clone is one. The DNA for the CDR3 is TGTGCCAGCAGCTTAGATGTAGCGGGATCTCTTGAGCAGTTCTTC. Translation: CASSLDVAGSLEQFF. The J gene is TRBJ2-1, the V gene TRBV7-6; 8 nucleotides line up with TRBD2. From germline, CDR1 is SGHVS and CDR2 FNYEAQ. The junction had 8 bases not matched to a gene; V was cut back by 1 base and J by 9 bases. CDR3 length: 15 residues.

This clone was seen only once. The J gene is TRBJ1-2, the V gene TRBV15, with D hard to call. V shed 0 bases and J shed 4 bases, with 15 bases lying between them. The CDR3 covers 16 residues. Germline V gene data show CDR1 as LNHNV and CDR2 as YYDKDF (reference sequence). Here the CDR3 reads CATSRDIASSPYGYTF. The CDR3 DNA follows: TGTGCCACCAGCAGAGATATTGCGTCCTCACCCTATGGCTACACCTTC.

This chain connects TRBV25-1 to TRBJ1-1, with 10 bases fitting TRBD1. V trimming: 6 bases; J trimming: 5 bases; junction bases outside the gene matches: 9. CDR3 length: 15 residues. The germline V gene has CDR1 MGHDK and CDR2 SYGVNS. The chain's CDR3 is CASRADRGPGTEAFF. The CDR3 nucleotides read TGTGCCAGCAGGGCAGACAGGGGGCCGGGAACTGAAGCTTTCTTT.

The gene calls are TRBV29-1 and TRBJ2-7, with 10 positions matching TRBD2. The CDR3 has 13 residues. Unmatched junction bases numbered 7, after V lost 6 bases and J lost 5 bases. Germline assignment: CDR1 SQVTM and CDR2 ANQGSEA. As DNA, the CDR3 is TGCAGCGTGGTCACCGGGACTAGCGACGAGCAGTACTTC. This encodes CSVVTGTSDEQYF.